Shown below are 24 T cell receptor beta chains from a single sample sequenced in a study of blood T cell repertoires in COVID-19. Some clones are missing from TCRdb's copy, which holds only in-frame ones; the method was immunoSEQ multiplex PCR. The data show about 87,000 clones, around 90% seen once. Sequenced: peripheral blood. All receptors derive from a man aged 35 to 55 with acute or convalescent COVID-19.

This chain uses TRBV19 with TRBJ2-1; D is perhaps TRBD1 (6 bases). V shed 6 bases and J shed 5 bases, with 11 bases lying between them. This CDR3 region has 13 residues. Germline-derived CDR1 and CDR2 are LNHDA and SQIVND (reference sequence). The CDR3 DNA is TGTGCCAGTAGCCTAGGACAGAACAATGAGCAGTTCTTC. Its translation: CASSLGQNNEQFF.

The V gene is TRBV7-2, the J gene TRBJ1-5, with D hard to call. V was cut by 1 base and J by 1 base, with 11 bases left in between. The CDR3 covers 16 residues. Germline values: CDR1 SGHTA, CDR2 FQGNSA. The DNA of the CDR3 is TGTGCCAGCAGCTTAGTGTCCGGGAAAAGCAATCAGCCCCAGCATTTT. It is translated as CASSLVSGKSNQPQHF.

CDR3 DNA: TGTGCCTGGAGCCCAGCTAATGAAAAACTGTTTTTT. This codes for CAWSPANEKLFF. The rearrangement joins TRBV30 to TRBJ1-4; no reliable D call. The germline CDR1 and CDR2 sequences are GTSNPN and SVGIG (reference sequence). The CDR3 sequence is 12 residues long. V shed 3 bases and J shed 3 bases, with 5 bases lying between them.

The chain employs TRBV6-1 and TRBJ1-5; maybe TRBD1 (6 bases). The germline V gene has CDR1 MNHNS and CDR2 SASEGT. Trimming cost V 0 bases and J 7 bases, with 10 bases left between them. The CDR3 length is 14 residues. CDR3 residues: CASSEAWGPQPQHF. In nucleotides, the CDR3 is TGTGCCAGCAGTGAAGCGTGGGGGCCCCAGCCCCAGCATTTT.

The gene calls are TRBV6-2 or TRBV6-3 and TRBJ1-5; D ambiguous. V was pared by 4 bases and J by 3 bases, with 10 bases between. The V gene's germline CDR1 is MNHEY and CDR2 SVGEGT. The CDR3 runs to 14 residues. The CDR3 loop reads CASSSGSYNQPQHF. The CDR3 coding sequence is TGTGCCAGCAGTTCCGGGAGCTACAATCAGCCCCAGCATTTT.

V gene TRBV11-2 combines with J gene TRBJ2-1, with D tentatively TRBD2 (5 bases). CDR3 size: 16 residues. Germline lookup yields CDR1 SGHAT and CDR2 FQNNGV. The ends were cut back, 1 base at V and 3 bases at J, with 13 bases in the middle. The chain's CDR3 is CASSLVSGEIYNEQFF. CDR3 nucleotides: TGTGCCAGCAGCTTAGTTTCTGGGGAGATCTACAATGAGCAGTTCTTC.

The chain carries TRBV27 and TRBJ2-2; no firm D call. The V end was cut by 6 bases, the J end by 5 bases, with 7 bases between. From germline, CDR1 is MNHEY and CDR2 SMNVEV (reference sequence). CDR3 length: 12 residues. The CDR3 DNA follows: TGTGCCAGCAGAACTTTAACCGGGGAGCTGTTTTTT. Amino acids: CASRTLTGELFF.

CDR3 sequence reads: CASSNQGGNSNQPQHF. CDR3 bases: TGTGCCAGTAGTAACCAGGGGGGAAATAGCAATCAGCCCCAGCATTTT. The V call is TRBV19, the J call TRBJ1-5; the match to TRBD1 covers 7 bases. The CDR3 has 16 amino acids. Trimming took 4 bases from V and 0 from J; bases not matched to a gene: 6. Germline-derived CDR1 and CDR2 are LNHDA and SQIVND (reference sequence). Full variable domain (outside the CDR3, taken from reference TRBV19 and TRBJ1-5): DGGITQSPKYLFRKEGQNVTLSCEQNLNHDAMYWYRQDPGQGLRLIYYSQIVNDFQKGDIAEGYSVSREKKESFPLTVTSAQKNPTAFYLCASSNQGGNSNQPQHFGDGTRLSIL.

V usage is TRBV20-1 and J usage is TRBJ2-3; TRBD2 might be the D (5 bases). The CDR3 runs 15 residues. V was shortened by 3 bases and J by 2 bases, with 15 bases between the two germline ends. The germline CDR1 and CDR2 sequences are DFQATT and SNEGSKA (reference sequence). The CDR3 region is CSASQISALTDTQYF. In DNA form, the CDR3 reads TGCAGTGCTAGTCAAATTAGCGCACTCACAGATACGCAGTATTTT.

The CDR3 here is CSAVDRFGYTF. CDR3 nucleotides: TGCAGTGCCGTAGACAGGTTTGGCTACACCTTC. The rearrangement links TRBV20-1 to TRBJ1-2; a weak D match, TRBD1 (6 bases). This CDR3 has 11 residues. V dropped 6 bases and J dropped 7 bases, with 12 bases sitting between them. CDR1 and CDR2 (germline): DFQATT, SNEGSKA (reference sequence).

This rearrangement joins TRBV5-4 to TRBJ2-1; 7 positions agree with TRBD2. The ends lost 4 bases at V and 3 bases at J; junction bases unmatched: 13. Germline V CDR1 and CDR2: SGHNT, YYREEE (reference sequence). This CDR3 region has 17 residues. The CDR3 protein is CASSPSVRLADYNEQFF. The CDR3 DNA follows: TGTGCCAGCAGCCCATCTGTTAGGCTAGCGGACTACAATGAGCAGTTCTTC.

The CDR3 protein is CASSPTGEETQYF. The CDR3 bases are TGTGCCAGCAGCCCCACAGGGGAAGAGACCCAGTACTTC. This chain connects TRBV7-2 to TRBJ2-5; 7 bases are a match to TRBD1. Germline V gene sequence: CDR1 SGHTA, CDR2 FQGNSA. J was trimmed by 3 bases and V by 5 bases; bases with no gene match: 3. The CDR3 consists of 13 residues.

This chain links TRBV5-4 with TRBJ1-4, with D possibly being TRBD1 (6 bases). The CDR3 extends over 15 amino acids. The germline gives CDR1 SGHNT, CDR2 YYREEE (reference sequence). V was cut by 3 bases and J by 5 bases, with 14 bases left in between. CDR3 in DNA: TGTGCCAGCAGCTCCAACAGGGTGGGCAATGAAAAACTGTTTTTT. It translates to CASSSNRVGNEKLFF.

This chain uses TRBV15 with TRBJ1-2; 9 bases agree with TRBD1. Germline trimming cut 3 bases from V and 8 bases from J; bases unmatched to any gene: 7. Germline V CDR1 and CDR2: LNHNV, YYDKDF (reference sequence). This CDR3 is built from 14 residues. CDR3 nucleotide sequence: TGTGCCACCAGCAGGGCGGGACAGGGCCGCGGCTACACCTTC. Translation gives CATSRAGQGRGYTF.

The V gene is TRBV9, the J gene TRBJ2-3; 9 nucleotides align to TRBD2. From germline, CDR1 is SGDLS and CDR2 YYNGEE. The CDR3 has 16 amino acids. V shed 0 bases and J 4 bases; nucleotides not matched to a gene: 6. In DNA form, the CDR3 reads TGTGCCAGCAGCGTAGACGGTAGCGGGAGTGCAGATACGCAGTATTTT. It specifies CASSVDGSGSADTQYF. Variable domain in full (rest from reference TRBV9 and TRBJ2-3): DSGVTQTPKHLITATGQRVTLRCSPRSGDLSVYWYQQSLDQGLQFLIQYYNGEERAKGNILERFSAQQFPDLHSELNLSSLELGDSALYFCASSVDGSGSADTQYFGPGTRLTVL.

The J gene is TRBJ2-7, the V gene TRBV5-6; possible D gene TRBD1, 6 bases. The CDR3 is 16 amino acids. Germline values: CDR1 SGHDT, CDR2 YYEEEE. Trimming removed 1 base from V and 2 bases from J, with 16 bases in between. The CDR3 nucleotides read TGTGCCAGCAGCTTGATAAGCATGGCAGGGGCCTACGAGCAGTACTTC. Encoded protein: CASSLISMAGAYEQYF.

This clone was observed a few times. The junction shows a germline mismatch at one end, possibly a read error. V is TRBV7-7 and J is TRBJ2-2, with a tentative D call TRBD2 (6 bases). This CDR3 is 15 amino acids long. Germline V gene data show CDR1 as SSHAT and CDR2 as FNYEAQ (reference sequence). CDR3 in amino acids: CASSLAAPGTGELFF. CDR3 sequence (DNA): TGTGCTAGCAGCTTAGCGGCCCCGGGCACCGGGGAGCTGTTTTTT.

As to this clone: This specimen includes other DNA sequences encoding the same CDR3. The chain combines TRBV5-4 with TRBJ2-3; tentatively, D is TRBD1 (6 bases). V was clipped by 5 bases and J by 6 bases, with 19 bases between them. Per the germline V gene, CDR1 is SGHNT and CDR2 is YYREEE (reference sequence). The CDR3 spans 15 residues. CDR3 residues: CASSAGLTRGDTQYF. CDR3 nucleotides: TGTGCCAGCAGTGCCGGACTCACGAGGGGGGATACGCAGTATTTT.

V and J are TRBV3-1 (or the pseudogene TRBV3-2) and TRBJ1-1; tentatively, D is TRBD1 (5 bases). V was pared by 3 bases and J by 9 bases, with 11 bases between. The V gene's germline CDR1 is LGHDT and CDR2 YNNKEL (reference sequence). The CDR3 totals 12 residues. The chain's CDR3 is CASSHKGLQAFF. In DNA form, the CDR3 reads TGTGCCAGCAGCCATAAGGGACTCCAAGCTTTCTTT.

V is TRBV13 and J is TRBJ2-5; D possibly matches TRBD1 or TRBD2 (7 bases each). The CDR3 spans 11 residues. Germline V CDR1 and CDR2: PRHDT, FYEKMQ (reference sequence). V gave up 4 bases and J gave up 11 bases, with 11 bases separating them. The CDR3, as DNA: TGTGCCAGCAGCTCAGGGGGGGCGCAGTACTTC. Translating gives CASSSGGAQYF.

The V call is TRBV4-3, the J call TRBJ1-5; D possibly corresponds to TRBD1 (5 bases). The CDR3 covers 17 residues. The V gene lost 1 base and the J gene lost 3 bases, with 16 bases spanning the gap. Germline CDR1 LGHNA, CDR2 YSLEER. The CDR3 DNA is TGCGCCAGCAGCCAAGGGAGGGCAGGGTCCCCCAATCAGCCCCAGCATTTT. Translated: CASSQGRAGSPNQPQHF.

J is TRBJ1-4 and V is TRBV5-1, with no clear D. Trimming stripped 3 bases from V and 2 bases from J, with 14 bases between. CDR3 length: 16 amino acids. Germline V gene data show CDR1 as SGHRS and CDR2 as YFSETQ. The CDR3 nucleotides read TGCGCCAGCAGCTCCGGACTCATGGCCACTAATGAAAAACTGTTTTTT. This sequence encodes CASSSGLMATNEKLFF.

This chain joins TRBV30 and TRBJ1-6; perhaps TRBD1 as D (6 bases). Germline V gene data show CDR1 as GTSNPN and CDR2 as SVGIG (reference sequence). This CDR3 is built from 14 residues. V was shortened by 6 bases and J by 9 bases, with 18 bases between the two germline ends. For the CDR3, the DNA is TGTGCCTGTTACCAGGGACATTCGGGTTCACCCCTCCACTTT. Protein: CACYQGHSGSPLHF.

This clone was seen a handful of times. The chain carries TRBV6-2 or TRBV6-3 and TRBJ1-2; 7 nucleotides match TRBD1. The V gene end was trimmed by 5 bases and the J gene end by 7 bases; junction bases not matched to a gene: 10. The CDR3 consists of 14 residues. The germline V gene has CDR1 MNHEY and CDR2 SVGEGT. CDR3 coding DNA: TGTGCCAGCAGTCCCTTGACAGGGACCCCTGGCTACACCTTC. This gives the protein CASSPLTGTPGYTF.